This TCR beta chain was sequenced during a study of regulatory and conventional T cells in breast cancer. In TCRdb, the PCR reads were re-called with MiXCR into one record per CDR3 protein. The sample lists 10,000 or so distinct CDR3 sequences; about 35% were seen once. Germline CDR1 SGHAT, CDR2 FQNNGV. V shed 5 bases and J shed 7 bases, with 24 bases lying between them. This CDR3 region has 17 residues. Sequencing was done on a sample of conventional T cells from blood. The rearrangement joins TRBV11-2 to TRBJ2-1; the D gene is possibly TRBD2 (5 bases). This receptor was taken from a male donor in good health. The CDR3 here is CASSPADSRGRGNEQFF. The CDR3 bases are TGTGCCAGCAGCCCTGCCGATTCGAGAGGCCGGGGAAATGAGCAGTTCTTC.